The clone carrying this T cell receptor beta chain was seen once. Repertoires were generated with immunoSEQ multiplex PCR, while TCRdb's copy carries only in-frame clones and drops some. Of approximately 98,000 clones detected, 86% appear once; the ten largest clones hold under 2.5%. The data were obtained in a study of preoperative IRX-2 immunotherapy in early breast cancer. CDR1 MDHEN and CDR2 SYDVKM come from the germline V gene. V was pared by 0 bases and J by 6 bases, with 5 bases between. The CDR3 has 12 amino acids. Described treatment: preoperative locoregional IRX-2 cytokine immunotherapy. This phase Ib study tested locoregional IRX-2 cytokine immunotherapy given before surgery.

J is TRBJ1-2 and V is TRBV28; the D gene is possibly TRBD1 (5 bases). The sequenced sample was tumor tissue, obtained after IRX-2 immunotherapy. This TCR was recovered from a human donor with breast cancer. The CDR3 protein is CASSLWGHGYTF. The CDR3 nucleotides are TGTGCCAGCAGTTTATGGGGGCATGGCTACACCTTC.